One sample yielded the 12 T cell receptor beta chains listed below, sequenced in a study of blood T cell repertoires in COVID-19. The assay was immunoSEQ multiplex PCR, and TCRdb's table has in-frame clones only and misses some. The sample contains 88,000 or so clones, 79% of which appear only once. Sample: peripheral blood. These receptors were collected from a human donor in a cohort sampled during active COVID-19.

The chain uses TRBV10-3 and TRBJ1-5; 9 bases line up with TRBD1. The V gene end was trimmed by 6 bases and the J gene end by 7 bases; junction bases not matched to a gene: 7. The CDR3 has 14 residues. Germline V lookup: CDR1 ENHRY, CDR2 SYGVKD. The CDR3 DNA reads TGTGCCATCAGCCCGGACAGGGGAAGGCAGCCCCAGCATTTT. Its translation: CAISPDRGRQPQHF.

The genes are TRBV5-1 and TRBJ2-5; 8 bases are a match to TRBD2. The trim removed 2 bases at V and 5 bases at J, leaving 5 bases unmatched. The germline CDR1 and CDR2 sequences are SGHRS and YFSETQ. This CDR3 spans 14 amino acids. The CDR3 reads CASSLAGVGETQYF. CDR3 nucleotides: TGCGCCAGCAGCTTAGCGGGAGTGGGGGAGACCCAGTACTTC. Full variable domain (missing parts from reference TRBV5-1 and TRBJ2-5): KAGVTQTPRYLIKTRGQQVTLSCSPISGHRSVSWYQQTPGQGLQFLFEYFSETQRNKGNFPGRFSGRQFSNSRSEMNVSTLELGDSALYLCASSLAGVGETQYFGPGTRLLVL.

This rearrangement joins TRBV5-4 to TRBJ1-3; no firm D call. The germline V gene encodes CDR1 SGHNT and CDR2 YYREEE (reference sequence). This CDR3 is 14 amino acids long. V was clipped by 0 bases and J by 5 bases, with 9 bases between them. The CDR3 sequence is CASSLGGERNTIYF. The CDR3 DNA follows: TGTGCCAGCAGCTTGGGGGGAGAAAGAAACACCATATATTTT.

This clone was seen more than once but under ten times. The V gene is TRBV19, the J gene TRBJ2-5, with D perhaps TRBD2 (6 bases). The germline V gene has CDR1 LNHDA and CDR2 SQIVND (reference sequence). Trimming shortened V by 5 bases and J by 5 bases, and 15 bases separated the two germline ends. This CDR3 has 14 residues. The CDR3 region is CASSRLGGMETQYF. In nucleotides, the CDR3 is TGTGCCAGTAGTCGGCTGGGGGGAATGGAGACCCAGTACTTC.

The genes are TRBV15 and TRBJ2-5; D gene ambiguous. Per germline, CDR1 LNHNV and CDR2 YYDKDF (reference sequence). Trimming pared 1 base from V and 1 base from J, leaving 7 bases between. The CDR3 has 14 amino acids. The CDR3 reads CATSRGGRQETQYF. The CDR3 nucleotides read TGTGCCACCAGCAGAGGAGGCCGCCAAGAGACCCAGTACTTC.

In nucleotides, the CDR3 is TGCGCCAGCAGCCAAGCCCAGTTGGACATTCAGTACTTC. Its protein is CASSQAQLDIQYF. This chain links TRBV4-1 with TRBJ2-4; D gene ambiguous. The CDR3 has 13 amino acids. The germline V gene encodes CDR1 MGHRA and CDR2 YSYEKL. The V and J ends lost 1 base and 8 bases respectively, with 9 bases between them.

The chain combines TRBV9 with TRBJ1-6; weak D call: TRBD1 (6 bases). The CDR3 sequence is 15 residues long. Trimming cost V 3 bases and J 6 bases, with 13 bases left between them. From germline, CDR1 is SGDLS and CDR2 YYNGEE. CDR3 amino acids: CASSASGTSNSPLHF. Written as DNA, the CDR3 is TGTGCCAGCAGCGCCTCCGGGACAAGTAATTCACCCCTCCACTTT.

The chain employs TRBV10-3 and TRBJ2-1; 11 bases fit TRBD2. There are 16 residues in the CDR3. The J segment lost 7 bases and the V segment lost 6 bases, leaving 11 bases of the junction unmatched. Germline lookup yields CDR1 ENHRY and CDR2 SYGVKD. DNA of the CDR3: TGTGCCATCAGCCGGGTACTAGCGGGAGAGGGAAATGAGCAGTTCTTC. Translating gives CAISRVLAGEGNEQFF.

This chain joins TRBV5-6 and TRBJ1-3; 8 nucleotides match TRBD1. The CDR3 runs 16 residues. The junction had 4 bases not matched to a gene; V was cut back by 2 bases and J by 0 bases. In germline, CDR1 is SGHDT, CDR2 YYEEEE. The chain's CDR3 is CASSFTGGSSGNTIYF. Here the CDR3 DNA reads TGTGCCAGCAGCTTTACAGGGGGGAGCTCTGGAAACACCATATATTTT.

In this sample, this clone turned up a few times. The chain recombines TRBV28 with TRBJ1-3; D unresolved. CDR1 is MDHEN, CDR2 SYDVKM, per germline. Trimming took 3 bases from V and 0 from J, leaving 6 bases between them. This CDR3 has 14 residues. CDR3 DNA: TGTGCCAGCAGTTTCGCGAGCTCTGGAAACACCATATATTTT. This encodes CASSFASSGNTIYF.

The rearrangement links TRBV4-1 to TRBJ2-4, with 7 bases that match TRBD1. The CDR3 runs to 15 residues. V trimming: 5 bases; J trimming: 1 base; junction bases outside the gene matches: 5. Germline values: CDR1 MGHRA, CDR2 YSYEKL. The DNA for the CDR3 is TGCGCCAGCAGCAGGGGGCGTGGGGCCAAAAACATTCAGTACTTC. It codes for CASSRGRGAKNIQYF.

The J gene is TRBJ2-7, the V gene TRBV10-3; 7 positions match TRBD1. The CDR3 loop spans 13 amino acids. In germline, CDR1 is ENHRY, CDR2 SYGVKD. After removal of 10 bases from V and 3 bases from J, the junction contained 9 bases not matched to a gene. In DNA form, the CDR3 reads TGTGCCACACAAGAAGGACAGGACTACGAGCAGTACTTC. This encodes CATQEGQDYEQYF.